This entry lists 22 T cell receptor beta chains sequenced from one sample in a study of OX40 agonist ivuxolimab in advanced cancers. Clones were read by immunoSEQ multiplex PCR, and TCRdb kept only the in-frame ones, dropping some. Of around 21,000 clones in the sample, more than 75% are singletons; the top ten hold under 45%. The sequencing here drew on CD4+ or CD8+ T cells sorted from blood, taken in a trial of the OX40 agonist ivuxolimab. The receptors stem from an adult with an advanced solid tumor such as melanoma, head and neck, liver or kidney cancer.

The rearrangement joins TRBV27 to TRBJ1-5; D might be TRBD1 (5 bases). The CDR3 length is 14 residues. Trimming took 6 bases from V and 1 from J, leaving 10 bases between them. Looked up from germline, CDR1 is MNHEY and CDR2 is SMNVEV (reference sequence). CDR3: CASSHGASNQPQHF. In nucleotides, the CDR3 is TGTGCCAGCAGCCACGGGGCGAGCAATCAGCCCCAGCATTTT.

This clone came up once. The chain uses TRBV5-6 and TRBJ1-4; the match to TRBD1 covers 8 bases. CDR3 length: 19 residues. In germline, CDR1 is SGHDT, CDR2 YYEEEE. Unmatched junction bases numbered 16, after V lost 2 bases and J lost 4 bases. CDR3 region: CASSFPAGGPTRINEKLFF. In DNA form, the CDR3 reads TGTGCCAGCAGCTTCCCGGCAGGGGGCCCTACGAGGATTAATGAAAAACTGTTTTTT.

There are a few counts of this clone. This rearrangement joins TRBV7-2 to TRBJ1-2; D is possibly TRBD1 (6 bases). Trimming removed 5 bases from V and 1 base from J, with 11 bases in between. Germline loops: CDR1 SGHTA, CDR2 FQGNSA. CDR3 length: 14 amino acids. The CDR3 bases are TGTGCCAGCAGCGGACAGTTAGTTAACTATGGCTACACCTTC. This sequence encodes CASSGQLVNYGYTF.

The chain is built from TRBV7-9 and TRBJ2-7; TRBD1 is a possible D gene (5 bases). Trimming took 2 bases from V and 5 from J, leaving 7 bases between them. Looked up from germline, CDR1 is SEHNR and CDR2 is FQNEAQ (reference sequence). CDR3 length equals 12 residues. CDR3: CASSLQGNEQYF. DNA of the CDR3: TGTGCCAGCAGCTTACAGGGCAACGAGCAGTACTTC.

The chain couples TRBV29-1 to TRBJ2-5, with D maybe TRBD1 (6 bases). Germline-derived CDR1 and CDR2 are SQVTM and ANQGSEA. The CDR3 covers 12 residues. Trimming removed 3 bases from V and 4 bases from J, with 9 bases in between. The CDR3 region has the DNA TGCAGCGTTGATGGGGGCTTAGAGACCCAGTACTTC. As protein: CSVDGGLETQYF.

The CDR3 sequence is CASSYWDRGGTF. As DNA, the CDR3 is TGTGCCAGCAGTTATTGGGACAGAGGTGGGACCTTC. J is TRBJ1-2 and V is TRBV28; TRBD1 agrees at 7 bases. The germline V gene has CDR1 MDHEN and CDR2 SYDVKM. The CDR3 spans 12 residues. The ends lost 4 bases at V and 14 bases at J; junction bases unmatched: 10.

This chain uses TRBV27 with TRBJ2-7; D is perhaps TRBD1 (5 bases). Germline V gene sequence: CDR1 MNHEY, CDR2 SMNVEV (reference sequence). Trimming removed 6 bases at V and 3 bases at J, with 9 bases between. The CDR3 covers 12 residues. The CDR3 loop reads CASSDSYYEQYF. The CDR3 nucleotides are TGTGCCAGCAGCGACAGTTACTACGAGCAGTACTTC.

The gene calls are TRBV11-2 and TRBJ1-1, with TRBD1 matching over 8 bases. The CDR3 has 15 amino acids. Germline CDR1 and CDR2: SGHAT and FQNNGV. J gave up 4 bases and V 5 bases, and 9 bases lay outside the gene matches. The CDR3 bases are TGTGCCAGCAGCCTATGGACAGGGAAGAGCACTGAAGCTTTCTTT. This encodes CASSLWTGKSTEAFF.

J is TRBJ2-2 and V is TRBV19; no definite D call. Deletions cut 6 bases from V and 3 bases from J, with 11 bases between. The CDR3 has 14 amino acids. Germline CDR1 and CDR2: LNHDA and SQIVND (reference sequence). The CDR3 is CASSLDPYTGELFF. CDR3 nucleotide sequence: TGTGCCAGTAGCCTAGACCCCTACACCGGGGAGCTGTTTTTT. Full variable domain (missing parts from reference TRBV19 and TRBJ2-2): DGGITQSPKYLFRKEGQNVTLSCEQNLNHDAMYWYRQDPGQGLRLIYYSQIVNDFQKGDIAEGYSVSREKKESFPLTVTSAQKNPTAFYLCASSLDPYTGELFFGEGSRLTVL.

This clone occurred once. This rearrangement joins TRBV4-1 to TRBJ2-5; 7 nucleotides align to TRBD1. Near its end, the DNA agrees better with TRBJ2-7, so the J call may be wrong. Germline V gene data show CDR1 as MGHRA and CDR2 as YSYEKL. The CDR3 totals 15 residues. CDR3 sequence reads: CASSQDVQGPYEQYF. DNA for the CDR3: TGCGCCAGCAGCCAAGATGTACAGGGGCCCTACGAGCAGTACTTC.

This clone was found once. The chain carries TRBV6-6 and TRBJ1-1, with D uncertain. CDR3 length: 15 residues. Looked up from germline, CDR1 is MNHNY and CDR2 is SVGAGI (reference sequence). The V end was cut by 0 bases, the J end by 3 bases, with 11 bases between. This CDR3 is CASSYSPVRDTEAFF. The CDR3 coding sequence is TGTGCCAGCAGTTACTCGCCGGTAAGGGACACTGAAGCTTTCTTT.

The chain links TRBV25-1 to TRBJ1-1; 11 bases line up with TRBD1. The V segment lost 6 bases and the J segment 3 bases; nucleotides outside the gene matches: 6. Germline loops: CDR1 MGHDK, CDR2 SYGVNS. This CDR3 is 15 amino acids long. CDR3 region: CASRRDRGLDTEAFF. CDR3 sequence (DNA): TGTGCCAGCAGGAGGGACAGGGGGTTGGACACTGAAGCTTTCTTT.

This CDR3 is CASSPRGAGLFF. CDR3 coding DNA: TGCGCCAGCAGCCCTAGGGGGGCGGGACTGTTTTTT. The J gene is TRBJ1-4, the V gene TRBV5-1; TRBD1 might be the D (6 bases). Trimming left V 4 bases short and J 13 bases short, with 14 bases between. The CDR3 totals 12 residues. CDR1 is SGHRS, CDR2 YFSETQ, per germline.

The chain is built from TRBV28 and TRBJ1-6; D unclear. Germline CDR1 is MDHEN and CDR2 is SYDVKM. Trimming removed 2 bases at V and 8 bases at J, with 10 bases between. The CDR3 loop spans 14 amino acids. Here the CDR3 reads CASSLGVYDSPLHF. The CDR3 nucleotides read TGTGCCAGCAGTTTAGGTGTTTATGATTCACCCCTCCACTTT.

V gene TRBV29-1 combines with J gene TRBJ2-1; 9 nucleotides align to TRBD2. The V gene end was trimmed by 0 bases and the J gene end by 8 bases; junction bases not matched to a gene: 11. This CDR3 has 16 amino acids. Germline V lookup: CDR1 SQVTM, CDR2 ANQGSEA. The CDR3 protein is CSVEEVPRGGAYEQFF. For the CDR3, the DNA is TGCAGCGTTGAAGAGGTGCCTCGCGGGGGGGCGTATGAGCAGTTCTTC.

CDR3 in DNA: TGTGCCAGCAGCGTGGGACAGGGGTGGTACGAGCAGTACTTC. Protein: CASSVGQGWYEQYF. The V and J genes are TRBV13 and TRBJ2-7, with TRBD1 matching over 10 bases. Germline CDR1 PRHDT, CDR2 FYEKMQ (reference sequence). The CDR3 has 14 residues. Trimming took 5 bases from V and 4 from J; bases not matched to a gene: 5.

The chain has TRBV19 and TRBJ1-1; D call uncertain. V was shortened by 2 bases and J by 1 base, with 5 bases between the two germline ends. Germline lookup yields CDR1 LNHDA and CDR2 SQIVND (reference sequence). The length of the CDR3 is 13 residues. This CDR3 is CASSILPNTEAFF. The CDR3 DNA follows: TGTGCCAGTAGTATACTGCCGAACACTGAAGCTTTCTTT. Complete variable domain (other parts from reference TRBV19 and TRBJ1-1): DGGITQSPKYLFRKEGQNVTLSCEQNLNHDAMYWYRQDPGQGLRLIYYSQIVNDFQKGDIAEGYSVSREKKESFPLTVTSAQKNPTAFYLCASSILPNTEAFFGQGTRLTVV.

The J gene is TRBJ1-2, the V gene TRBV23-1; 9 nucleotides line up with TRBD1. TRBV23-1 is designated an ORF whose function remains uncertain. J gave up 3 bases and V 0 bases, and 5 bases lay outside the gene matches. This CDR3 contains 16 residues. The CDR3 sequence: CASSQSRDRDHYGYTF. The CDR3 DNA sequence: TGCGCCAGCAGTCAATCCCGGGACAGGGATCACTATGGCTACACCTTC.

V gene TRBV6-5 combines with J gene TRBJ2-7, with D perhaps TRBD1 (5 bases). The CDR3 totals 13 residues. The ends were cut back, 5 bases at V and 3 bases at J, with 11 bases in the middle. Germline CDR1 is MNHEY and CDR2 is SVGAGI. The CDR3 DNA reads as TGTGCCAGCAGTGAGGTGCAGGGCTACGAGCAGTACTTC. Translating it yields CASSEVQGYEQYF.

This clone was detected once. The chain joins TRBV7-2 to TRBJ2-7; either TRBD1 or TRBD2 may supply D (5 bases each). The germline CDR1 and CDR2 sequences are SGHTA and FQGNSA. Trimming cost V 2 bases and J 6 bases, with 20 bases left between them. The CDR3 is 16 amino acids. The CDR3: CASSLLPGSPSGEQYF. In nucleotides, the CDR3 is TGTGCCAGCAGCTTATTGCCAGGGAGCCCCTCGGGCGAGCAGTACTTC. Based on the CDR3 plus reference TRBV7-2 and TRBJ2-7, the full variable domain is GAGVSQSPSNKVTEKGKDVELRCDPISGHTALYWYRQSLGQGLEFLIYFQGNSAPDKSGLPSDRFSAERTGGSVSTLTIQRTQQEDSAVYLCASSLLPGSPSGEQYFGPGTRLTVT.

CDR3 loop: CASREPLNQPQHF. CDR3 DNA: TGTGCCAGCAGGGAACCCTTAAATCAGCCCCAGCATTTT. The J gene is TRBJ1-5, the V gene TRBV2; D uncertain. In germline, CDR1 is SNHLY, CDR2 FYNNEI. The CDR3 sequence is 13 residues long. Trimming left V 6 bases short and J 4 bases short, with 10 bases between.

The V call is TRBV5-1, the J call TRBJ2-3; D is possibly TRBD2 (7 bases). The CDR3 sequence is 15 residues long. Trimming cost V 4 bases and J 4 bases, with 16 bases left between them. The germline CDR1 and CDR2 sequences are SGHRS and YFSETQ. CDR3 nucleotide sequence: TGCGCCAGCAGCGTGGCCGGGGGGCGGGCAGATACGCAGTATTTT. Amino acid sequence: CASSVAGGRADTQYF.